This TCR beta chain came from a study of monozygotic twins with inflammatory bowel disease. The blood volume drawn from each donor was 2.5 ml. The V gene's germline CDR1 is SGHTA and CDR2 FQGNSA. The CDR3 totals 15 residues. Via template switching, UMIs carrying a 6-nucleotide sample barcode were introduced. TCRdb reprocessed the 5' RACE reads and stores each CDR3 protein as one record, lacking DNA. The sample yields fewer than 150,000 distinct CDR3 sequences, of which the top ten take up about 2.6%. The TCR comes from a human donor with ulcerative colitis or Crohn's disease, or a healthy co-twin of an affected twin (not recorded which). Sequencing was performed on blood. V and J are TRBV7-2 and TRBJ1-1. The CDR3 loop is CASSLSFRGNTEAFF.